This TCR beta chain was sequenced in a study of blood T cell repertoires in COVID-19. V lost 1 base, J lost 4 bases, and 16 bases lay in between. This CDR3 is built from 16 residues. CDR1 and CDR2 from the germline V gene are SNHLY and FYNNEI. Original handling: The authors estimated nucleated cell counts from reference gene primer amplification. Measured with immunoSEQ multiplex PCR; TCRdb has only the in-frame clones, and not every one. V, J and clone size were drawn from that table, and D and trimming were deduced from the DNA. Seen here are under 350,000 clones, about nine tenths observed once, and the top ten hold 1.5% to 2%. This clone is a singleton in its sample.

The receptor comes from a woman aged 40 to 55 who had recovered from COVID-19. This chain joins TRBV2 and TRBJ1-1; D is possibly TRBD1 (6 bases). Sequencing was done on a sample of PBMCs or T cells enriched from blood (not recorded which). The CDR3 DNA follows: TGTGCCAGCAGTGAAGAGAAACAGGGCATGGGCACTGAAGCTTTCTTT. Protein: CASSEEKQGMGTEAFF. Full variable domain (rest looked up from reference TRBV2 and TRBJ1-1): EPEVTQTPSHQVTQMGQEVILRCVPISNHLYFYWYRQILGQKVEFLVSFYNNEISEKSEIFDDQFSVERPDGSNFTLKIRSTKLEDSAMYFCASSEEKQGMGTEAFFGQGTRLTVV.